The clone carrying this T cell receptor beta chain was detected a few times. Sequencing libraries for TCR beta were prepared with iRepertoire HTBI primers and Arm-PCR of CDR3 regions. TCRdb used MiXCR to reprocess the multiplex PCR reads, holding one entry per CDR3 protein. Of 550,000 or so distinct CDR3 sequences detected, 12% appear once; the ten largest clones hold roughly 8.9%. V lost 10 bases and J lost 2, with 12 bases in between. Germline V gene data show CDR1 as LNHDA and CDR2 as SQIVND (reference sequence). CDR3 length equals 13 residues. This record belongs to a study of regulatory T cells in long-lasting Graves disease. Documented time point: newly diagnosed GD, antithyroid drugs for less than 3 months. The TCR library was prepared using RNA isolated from PBMCs. Criteria from the American Thyroid Association guidelines were applied to diagnose Graves' disease. These data are also associated with another study on T cells in Graves' hyperthyroidism and ophthalmopathy.

J is TRBJ1-5 and V is TRBV19; D is ambiguous. The material was peripheral blood mononuclear cells (PBMCs), obtained at new diagnosis, from a patient treated with antithyroid drugs. The clonotype comes from a woman aged 25-40 years with Graves disease. CDR3 in amino acids: CATRMDGNQPQHF. CDR3 nucleotides: TGTGCCACTCGTATGGACGGCAATCAGCCCCAGCATTTT.